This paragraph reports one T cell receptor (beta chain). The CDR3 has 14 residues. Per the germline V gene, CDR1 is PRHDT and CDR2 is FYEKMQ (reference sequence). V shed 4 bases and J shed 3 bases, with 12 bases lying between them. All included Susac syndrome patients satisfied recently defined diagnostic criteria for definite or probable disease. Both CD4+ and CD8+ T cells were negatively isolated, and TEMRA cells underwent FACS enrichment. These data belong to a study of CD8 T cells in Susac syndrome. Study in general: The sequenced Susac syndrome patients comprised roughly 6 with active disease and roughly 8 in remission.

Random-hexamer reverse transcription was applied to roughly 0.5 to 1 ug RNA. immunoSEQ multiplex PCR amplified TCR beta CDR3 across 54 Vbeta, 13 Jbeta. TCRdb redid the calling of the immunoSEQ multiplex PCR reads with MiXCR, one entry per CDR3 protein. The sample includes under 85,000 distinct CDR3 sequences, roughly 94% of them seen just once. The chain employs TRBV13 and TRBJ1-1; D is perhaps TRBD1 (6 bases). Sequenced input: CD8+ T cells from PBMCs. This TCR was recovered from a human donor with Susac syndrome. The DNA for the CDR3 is TGTGCCAGCAGCTCACAGGGAAAGGACACTGAAGCTTTCTTT. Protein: CASSSQGKDTEAFF.